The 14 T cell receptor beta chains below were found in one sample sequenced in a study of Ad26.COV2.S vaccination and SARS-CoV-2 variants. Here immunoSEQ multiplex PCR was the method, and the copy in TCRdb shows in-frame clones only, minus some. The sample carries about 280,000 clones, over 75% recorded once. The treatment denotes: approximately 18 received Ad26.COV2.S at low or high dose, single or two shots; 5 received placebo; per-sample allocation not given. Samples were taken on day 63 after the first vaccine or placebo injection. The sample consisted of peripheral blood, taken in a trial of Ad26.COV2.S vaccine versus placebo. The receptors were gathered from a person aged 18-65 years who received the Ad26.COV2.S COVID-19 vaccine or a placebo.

The CDR3 coding sequence is TGTGCCAGCTCATCCGGGACTAGCGGGAGTATCTACGAGCAGTACTTC. It encodes CASSSGTSGSIYEQYF. V usage is TRBV18 and J usage is TRBJ2-7; 14 bases map to TRBD2. The germline V gene has CDR1 KGHSH and CDR2 LQKENI. This CDR3 is 16 amino acids long. After removal of 5 bases from V and 3 bases from J, the junction contained 6 bases not matched to a gene.

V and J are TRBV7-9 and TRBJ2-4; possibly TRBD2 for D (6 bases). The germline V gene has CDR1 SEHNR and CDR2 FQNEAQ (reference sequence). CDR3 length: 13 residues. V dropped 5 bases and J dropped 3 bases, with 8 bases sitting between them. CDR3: CASSPGSKNIQYF. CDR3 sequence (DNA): TGTGCCAGCAGCCCCGGGAGCAAAAACATTCAGTACTTC.

CDR3 DNA sequence: TGCAGTGCTAGTCGGGTTGGGGAAAGCACAGATACGCAGTATTTT. It specifies CSASRVGESTDTQYF. The V and J genes are TRBV20-1 and TRBJ2-3; no clear D. The CDR3 spans 15 residues. V lost 3 bases to trimming and J lost 0 bases, with 13 bases between them. Per the germline V gene, CDR1 is DFQATT and CDR2 is SNEGSKA (reference sequence).

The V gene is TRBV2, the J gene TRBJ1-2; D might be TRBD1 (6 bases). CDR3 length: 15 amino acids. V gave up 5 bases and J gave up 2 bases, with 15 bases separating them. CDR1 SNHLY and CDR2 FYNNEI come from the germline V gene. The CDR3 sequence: CASSTTGQRNYGYTF. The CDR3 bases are TGTGCCAGCAGTACAACAGGGCAGCGGAACTATGGCTACACCTTC. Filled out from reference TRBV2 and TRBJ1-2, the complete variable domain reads EPEVTQTPSHQVTQMGQEVILRCVPISNHLYFYWYRQILGQKVEFLVSFYNNEISEKSEIFDDQFSVERPDGSNFTLKIRSTKLEDSAMYFCASSTTGQRNYGYTFGSGTRLTVV.

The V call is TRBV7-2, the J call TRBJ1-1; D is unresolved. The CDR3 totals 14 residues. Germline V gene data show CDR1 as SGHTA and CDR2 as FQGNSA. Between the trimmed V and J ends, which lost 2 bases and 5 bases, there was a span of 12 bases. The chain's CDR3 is CASSLILSRTEAFF. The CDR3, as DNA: TGTGCCAGCAGCTTAATCCTCTCTAGAACTGAAGCTTTCTTT.

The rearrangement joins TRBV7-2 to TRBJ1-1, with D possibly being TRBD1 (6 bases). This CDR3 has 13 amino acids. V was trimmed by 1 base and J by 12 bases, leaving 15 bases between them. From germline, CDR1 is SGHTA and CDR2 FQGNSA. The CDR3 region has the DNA TGTGCCAGCAGCTTAGAGAAACAGGGTCGTTCTTTCTTT. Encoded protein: CASSLEKQGRSFF. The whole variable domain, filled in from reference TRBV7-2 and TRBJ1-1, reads GAGVSQSPSNKVTEKGKDVELRCDPISGHTALYWYRQSLGQGLEFLIYFQGNSAPDKSGLPSDRFSAERTGGSVSTLTIQRTQQEDSAVYLCASSLEKQGRSFFGQGTRLTVV.

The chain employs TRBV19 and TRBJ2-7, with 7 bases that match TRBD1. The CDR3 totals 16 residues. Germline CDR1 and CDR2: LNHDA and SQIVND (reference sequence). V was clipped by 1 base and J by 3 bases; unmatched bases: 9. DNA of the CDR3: TGTGCCAGTAGTATAGGGTCCGGGACAGCGAACTACGAGCAGTACTTC. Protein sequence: CASSIGSGTANYEQYF. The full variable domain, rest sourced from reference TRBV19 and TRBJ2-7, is DGGITQSPKYLFRKEGQNVTLSCEQNLNHDAMYWYRQDPGQGLRLIYYSQIVNDFQKGDIAEGYSVSREKKESFPLTVTSAQKNPTAFYLCASSIGSGTANYEQYFGPGTRLTVT.

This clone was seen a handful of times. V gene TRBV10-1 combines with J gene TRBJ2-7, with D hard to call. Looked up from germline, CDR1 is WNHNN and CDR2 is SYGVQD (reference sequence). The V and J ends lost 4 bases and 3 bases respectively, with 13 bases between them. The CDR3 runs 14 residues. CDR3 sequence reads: CASSAGTLLYEQYF. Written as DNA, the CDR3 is TGCGCCAGCAGTGCCGGTACCTTGCTCTACGAGCAGTACTTC.

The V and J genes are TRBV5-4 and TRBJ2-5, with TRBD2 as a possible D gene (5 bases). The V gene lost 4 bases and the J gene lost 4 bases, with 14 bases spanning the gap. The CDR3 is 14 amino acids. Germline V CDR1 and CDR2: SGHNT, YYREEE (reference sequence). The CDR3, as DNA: TGTGCCAGCAGCCCCACCGGTGGAGGAGAGACCCAGTACTTC. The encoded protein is CASSPTGGGETQYF.

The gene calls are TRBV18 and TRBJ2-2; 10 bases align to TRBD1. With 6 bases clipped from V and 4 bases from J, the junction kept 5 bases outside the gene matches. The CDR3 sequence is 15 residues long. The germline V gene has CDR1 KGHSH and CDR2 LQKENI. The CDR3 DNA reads TGTGCCAGCTCGCCCGGGACAGGGGCCACCGGGGAGCTGTTTTTT. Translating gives CASSPGTGATGELFF. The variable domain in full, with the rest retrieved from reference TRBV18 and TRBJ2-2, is NAGVMQNPRHLVRRRGQEARLRCSPMKGHSHVYWYRQLPEEGLKFMVYLQKENIIDESGMPKERFSAEFPKEGPSILRIQQVVRGDSAAYFCASSPGTGATGELFFGEGSRLTVL.

The CDR3 sequence is CASKQVRAYEQYF. The CDR3 DNA reads TGTGCCAGCAAGCAGGTCAGGGCCTACGAGCAGTACTTC. The rearrangement links TRBV6-5 to TRBJ2-7; a possible D gene is TRBD1 (5 bases). Germline V gene data show CDR1 as MNHEY and CDR2 as SVGAGI. This CDR3 region has 13 residues. V gave up 7 bases and J gave up 2 bases, with 12 bases separating them.

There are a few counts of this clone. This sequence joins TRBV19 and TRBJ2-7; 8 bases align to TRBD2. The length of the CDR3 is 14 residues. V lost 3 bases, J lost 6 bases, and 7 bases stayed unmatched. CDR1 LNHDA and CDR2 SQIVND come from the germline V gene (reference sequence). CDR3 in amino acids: CASSIKAGAGEQYF. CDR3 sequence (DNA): TGTGCCAGTAGTATCAAAGCGGGAGCTGGCGAGCAGTACTTC.

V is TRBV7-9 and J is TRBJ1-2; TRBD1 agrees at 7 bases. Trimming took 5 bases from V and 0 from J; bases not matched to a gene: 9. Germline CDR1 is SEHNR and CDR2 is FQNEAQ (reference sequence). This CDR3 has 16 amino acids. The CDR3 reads CASSPGNRGPNYGYTF. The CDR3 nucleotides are TGTGCCAGCAGCCCCGGAAACAGGGGACCTAACTATGGCTACACCTTC.

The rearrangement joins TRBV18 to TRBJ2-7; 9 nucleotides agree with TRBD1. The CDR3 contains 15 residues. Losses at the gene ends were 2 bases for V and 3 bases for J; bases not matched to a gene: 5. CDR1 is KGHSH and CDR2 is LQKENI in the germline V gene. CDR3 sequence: CASSPSTGGIYEQYF. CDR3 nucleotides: TGTGCCAGCTCACCATCGACAGGGGGGATCTACGAGCAGTACTTC.